This is a list of T cell receptor beta chains from one sample in a study of neurological immune-mediated disorders. Each CDR3 protein gets one entry after TCRdb re-called the 5' RACE reads with MiXCR. The table lists tens of thousands of distinct CDR3 sequences, 6.5% to 8.5% of them singletons, with roughly 6% in the top ten. Specimen: CD4+ T cells from blood. Source of these receptors: a man aged 45-65 years in good health. CDR3s include the opening cysteine and the closing phenylalanine or tryptophan. The D gene is left open where the match is weak. Size is omitted from some rows. Given values are once, few, many or a class for expanded clones.

d_call,j_call,v_call,clone_size,cdr3_nt,cdr3_aa
NA,TRBJ2-5,TRBV7-2,many,TGTGCCAGCAGCTTAGGGATTACCCAAGAGACCCAGTACTTC,CASSLGITQETQYF
NA,TRBJ1-4,TRBV29-1,many,TGCAGCGTTGAGATGATGTGGAGTGAAAAACTGTTTTTT,CSVEMMWSEKLFF
TRBD2,TRBJ2-1,TRBV14,many,TGTGCCAGCAGCCAAGAGGCGGGAGTCATCTACAATGAGCAGTTCTTC,CASSQEAGVIYNEQFF
NA,TRBJ2-5,TRBV4-3,many,TGCGCCAGCAGCCAAGAGATACAGGGTCCCGCGTTGGCCCAGTACTTC,CASSQEIQGPALAQYF
TRBD2,TRBJ2-1,TRBV7-6,NA,TGTGCCAGCAGCTCCCGGCGGGAGATCAATGAGCAGTTCTTC,CASSSRREINEQFF
TRBD1,TRBJ2-1,TRBV5-5,many,TGTGCCAGCAGCTTGGGGCAGGGGGCCGGTGAGCAGTTCTTC,CASSLGQGAGEQFF
TRBD1,TRBJ1-5,TRBV6-6,many,TGTGCCAGCAGAAGACCGGGACAGGCTAATTCCCAGCCCCAGCATTTT,CASRRPGQANSQPQHF
NA,TRBJ2-1,TRBV12-3/TRBV12-4,many,TGTGCCAGCAGTTTAGGGGTACAAGGTGAGCAGTTCTTC,CASSLGVQGEQFF
NA,TRBJ2-5,TRBV18,many,TGTGCCAGCTCCCCTCGAGGGGAGACCCAGTACTTC,CASSPRGETQYF
TRBD2,TRBJ2-7,TRBV20-1,once,TGCAGTGCTACGAAGGGACTAGCGGAATACGAGCAGTACTTC,CSATKGLAEYEQYF
TRBD2,TRBJ2-2,TRBV20-1,many,TGCAGTGCTAGAGGGGGACTAGCGGGAAAGAACACCGGGGAGCTGTTTTTT,CSARGGLAGKNTGELFF
NA,TRBJ2-7,TRBV28,many,TGTGCCAGCAGTTTACTAGCGAGGAGCTCCTACGAGCAGTACTTC,CASSLLARSSYEQYF
NA,TRBJ2-7,TRBV5-1,many,TGCGCCAGCAGCTTTCTTGTCCAGGGGTCCTACGAGCAGTACTTC,CASSFLVQGSYEQYF
TRBD2,TRBJ2-3,TRBV20-1,many,TGCAGTGCTAGAGTCACCGTAGCGGGTACGCAGTATTTT,CSARVTVAGTQYF
NA,TRBJ1-2,TRBV6-1,many,TGTGCCAGCGGGACGGATCGGTATGGCTACACCTTC,CASGTDRYGYTF
TRBD2,TRBJ2-3,TRBV20-1,many,TGCAGTGCTAGAGATCTCGGGGCGGGAGGGCCCACAGATACGCAGTATTTT,CSARDLGAGGPTDTQYF
TRBD2,TRBJ2-7,TRBV29-1,many,TGCAGCGTTGAAAGGGTAGCGGGAGTCGGAGTCTACGAGCAGTACTTC,CSVERVAGVGVYEQYF
NA,TRBJ2-7,TRBV28,many,TGTGCCAGCAGCTTTGTACAGGGGCAGTACTTC,CASSFVQGQYF
TRBD2,TRBJ2-5,TRBV27,many,TGTGCCAGCAGTTTAGGACTAGCGGCCCAAGAGACCCAGTACTTC,CASSLGLAAQETQYF
NA,TRBJ1-1,TRBV20-1,many,TGCAGTGCTAGAGATAAAGGGGGTTTGGAGAACACTGAAGCTTTCTTT,CSARDKGGLENTEAFF
NA,TRBJ1-1,TRBV7-9,many,TGTGCCAGCTTTCGAGCCCCCATGAGTGCTTTCTTT,CASFRAPMSAFF
NA,TRBJ1-1,TRBV5-4,few,TGTGCCAGCAGCTTGGGCAGTCACACTGAAGCTTTCTTT,CASSLGSHTEAFF
TRBD1,TRBJ2-7,TRBV20-1,once,TGCAGGGGACAGGGGGCTGGCGAGCAGTACTTC,CRGQGAGEQYF
NA,TRBJ1-6,TRBV7-2,NA,TGTGCCAGCAGGGCGATGTTGGGTGTTTCCCTCCACTTT,CASRAMLGVSLHF
NA,TRBJ2-1,TRBV11-3,many,TGTGCCAGCAGCTTCGAACAGTACAATGAGCAGTTCTTC,CASSFEQYNEQFF
TRBD2,TRBJ2-7,TRBV20-1,many,TGCAGTGCTAGAGATCCCGGGACTAGCGAGGAGCAGTACTTC,CSARDPGTSEEQYF
TRBD1,TRBJ1-5,TRBV14,many,TGTGCCAGCAGCCAAAGTGAGGCAGGGGGCCCTATTATTGGCAATCAGCCCCAGCATTTT,CASSQSEAGGPIIGNQPQHF
TRBD1,TRBJ2-7,TRBV10-3,few,TGTGCCATCAGGCATAATACAGGGGTGCTTAGCGAGCAGTACTTC,CAIRHNTGVLSEQYF
TRBD1,TRBJ2-4,TRBV5-6,many,TGTGCCAGCAGCTTGGTGGGACAGGGGGCGAAAAACATTCAGTACTTC,CASSLVGQGAKNIQYF
NA,TRBJ1-1,TRBV18,many,TGTGCCAGCTCACCACGAGGACCCGGCGGGGGTGGATCTGAAGCTTTCTTT,CASSPRGPGGGGSEAFF
NA,TRBJ2-2,TRBV5-4,few,TGTGCCAGCAGCGTGGACACAAACACCGGGGAGCTGTTTTTT,CASSVDTNTGELFF
TRBD2,TRBJ2-7,TRBV20-1,many,TGCAGTGCTAGGCCCGGGACTAGCGGCTACGAGCAGTACTTC,CSARPGTSGYEQYF
NA,TRBJ2-2,TRBV6-2/TRBV6-3,many,TGTGCCAGCAGTTACTCAGGGATCACCGGGGAGCTGTTTTTT,CASSYSGITGELFF
TRBD2,TRBJ2-1,TRBV4-1,many,TGCGCCAGCAGCCAAGATGGGGGCGGGGGGTACAATGAGCAGTTCTTC,CASSQDGGGGYNEQFF
NA,TRBJ2-2,TRBV20-1,many,TGCAGTGACCTACGGACAGTAGGCACCGGGGAGCTGTTTTTT,CSDLRTVGTGELFF
NA,TRBJ1-5,TRBV28,once,TGTGCCAGCACAAGTAATCAGCCCCAGCATTTT,CASTSNQPQHF
NA,TRBJ2-5,TRBV5-6,many,TGTGCCAGCAGCATCCAAGAGACCCAGTACTTC,CASSIQETQYF
NA,TRBJ2-5,TRBV20-1,many,TGCAGTGTCCCCTCGCGGCGGTGGGAGGAGACCCAGTACTTC,CSVPSRRWEETQYF
TRBD1,TRBJ1-5,TRBV20-1,many,TGCAGTGCTAGGTACAGGGGACAATATAGCAATCAGCCCCAGCATTTT,CSARYRGQYSNQPQHF
TRBD2,TRBJ2-7,TRBV5-1,many,TGCGCCAGCAGCTTAACTAGCGGGTCCTACGAGCAGTACTTC,CASSLTSGSYEQYF
NA,TRBJ1-3,TRBV12-3/TRBV12-4,many,TGTGCCAGCAGTTTCCGGCAGGGAGGGAGAAACACCATATATTTT,CASSFRQGGRNTIYF